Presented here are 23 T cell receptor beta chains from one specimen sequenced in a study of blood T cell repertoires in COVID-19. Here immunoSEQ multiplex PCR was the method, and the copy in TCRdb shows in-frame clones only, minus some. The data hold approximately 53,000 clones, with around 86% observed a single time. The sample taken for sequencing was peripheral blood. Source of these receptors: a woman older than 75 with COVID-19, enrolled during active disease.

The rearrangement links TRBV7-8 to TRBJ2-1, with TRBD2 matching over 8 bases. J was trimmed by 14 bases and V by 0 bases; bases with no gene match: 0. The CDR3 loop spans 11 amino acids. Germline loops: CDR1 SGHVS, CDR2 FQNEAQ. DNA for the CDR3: TGTGCCAGCAGCTTAGCCGGGAGGGAGTTCTTC. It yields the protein CASSLAGREFF.

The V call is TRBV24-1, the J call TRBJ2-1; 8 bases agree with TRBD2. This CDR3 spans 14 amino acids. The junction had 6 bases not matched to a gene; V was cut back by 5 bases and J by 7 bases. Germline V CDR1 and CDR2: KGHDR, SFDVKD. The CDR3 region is CATSGRLAPNEQFF. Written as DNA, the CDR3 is TGTGCCACCAGTGGTAGACTAGCGCCTAATGAGCAGTTCTTC.

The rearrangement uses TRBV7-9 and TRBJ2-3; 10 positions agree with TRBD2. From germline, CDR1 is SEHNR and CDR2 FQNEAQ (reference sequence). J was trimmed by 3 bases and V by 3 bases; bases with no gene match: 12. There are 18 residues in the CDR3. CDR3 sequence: CASSFFRSGRAGTDTQYF. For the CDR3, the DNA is TGTGCCAGCAGCTTCTTCCGGAGCGGGAGGGCCGGGACAGATACGCAGTATTTT.

Written as DNA, the CDR3 is TGTGCCAGCAGTGACTCGGGAAGGGGTGGTTATGGCTACACCTTC. Translating gives CASSDSGRGGYGYTF. The chain recombines TRBV6-4 with TRBJ1-2; tentative D call: TRBD1 (5 bases). Looked up from germline, CDR1 is MRHNA and CDR2 is SNTAGT. The CDR3 is made up of 15 amino acids. Trimming stripped 0 bases from V and 5 bases from J, with 13 bases between.

The CDR3 loop is CASRLAGQETQYF. The CDR3 nucleotides read TGCGCCAGCAGACTAGCGGGGCAAGAGACCCAGTACTTC. The rearrangement uses TRBV10-2 and TRBJ2-5; 10 bases map to TRBD2. This CDR3 has 13 residues. The V gene end was trimmed by 6 bases and the J gene end by 2 bases; junction bases not matched to a gene: 0. Germline CDR1 WSHSY, CDR2 SAAADI.

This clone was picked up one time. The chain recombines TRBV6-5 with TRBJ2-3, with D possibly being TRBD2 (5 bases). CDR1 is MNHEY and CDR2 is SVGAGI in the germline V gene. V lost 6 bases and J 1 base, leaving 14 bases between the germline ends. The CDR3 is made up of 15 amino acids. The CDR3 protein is CASSATRSGTDTQYF. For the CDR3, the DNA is TGTGCCAGCAGCGCCACTAGAAGCGGCACAGATACGCAGTATTTT.

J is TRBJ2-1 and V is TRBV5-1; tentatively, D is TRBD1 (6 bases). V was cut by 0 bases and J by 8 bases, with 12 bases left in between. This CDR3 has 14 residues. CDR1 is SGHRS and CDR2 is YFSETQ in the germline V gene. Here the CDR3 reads CASSLDRVGDEQFF. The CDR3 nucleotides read TGCGCCAGCAGCTTGGACAGGGTGGGGGATGAGCAGTTCTTC. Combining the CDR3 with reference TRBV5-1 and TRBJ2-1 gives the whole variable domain KAGVTQTPRYLIKTRGQQVTLSCSPISGHRSVSWYQQTPGQGLQFLFEYFSETQRNKGNFPGRFSGRQFSNSRSEMNVSTLELGDSALYLCASSLDRVGDEQFFGPGTRLTVL.

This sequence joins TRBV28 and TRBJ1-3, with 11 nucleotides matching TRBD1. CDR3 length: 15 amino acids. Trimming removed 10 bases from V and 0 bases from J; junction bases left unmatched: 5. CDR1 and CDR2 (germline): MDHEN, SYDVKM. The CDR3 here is CATGTGGASGNTIYF. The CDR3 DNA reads TGTGCCACCGGGACAGGGGGGGCCTCTGGAAACACCATATATTTT.

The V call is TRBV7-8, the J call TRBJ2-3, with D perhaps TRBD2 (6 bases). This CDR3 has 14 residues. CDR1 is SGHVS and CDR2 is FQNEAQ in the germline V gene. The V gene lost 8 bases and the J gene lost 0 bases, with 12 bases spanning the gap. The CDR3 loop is CASRRRASTDTQYF. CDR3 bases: TGTGCCAGCCGGCGGAGGGCTAGCACAGATACGCAGTATTTT.

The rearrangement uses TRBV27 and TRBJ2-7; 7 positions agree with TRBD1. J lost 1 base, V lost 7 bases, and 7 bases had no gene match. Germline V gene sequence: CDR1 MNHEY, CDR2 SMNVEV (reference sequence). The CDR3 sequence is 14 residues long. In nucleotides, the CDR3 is TGTGCCAGCACCGCTACAGGGGAGTCCTACGAGCAGTACTTC. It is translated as CASTATGESYEQYF.

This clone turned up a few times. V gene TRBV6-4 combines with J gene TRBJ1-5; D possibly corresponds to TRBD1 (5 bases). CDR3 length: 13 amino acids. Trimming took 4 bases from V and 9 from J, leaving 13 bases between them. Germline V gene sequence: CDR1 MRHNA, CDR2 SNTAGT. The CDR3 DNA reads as TGTGCCAGCAGTGTTGAGCAGGGAATGCCCCAGCATTTT. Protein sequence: CASSVEQGMPQHF.

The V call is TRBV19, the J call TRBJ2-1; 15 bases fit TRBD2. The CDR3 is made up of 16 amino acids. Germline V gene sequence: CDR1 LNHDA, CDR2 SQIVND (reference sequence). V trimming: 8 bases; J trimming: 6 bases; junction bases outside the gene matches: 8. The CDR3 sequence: CASRTSGRGRVNEQFF. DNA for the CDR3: TGTGCCAGTCGGACTAGCGGGAGGGGGAGGGTCAATGAGCAGTTCTTC.

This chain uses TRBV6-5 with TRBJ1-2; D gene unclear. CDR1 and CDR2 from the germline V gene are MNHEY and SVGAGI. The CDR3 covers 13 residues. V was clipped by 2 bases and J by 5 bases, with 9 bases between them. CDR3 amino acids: CASSYRDTYGYTF. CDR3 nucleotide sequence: TGTGCCAGCAGTTACCGTGACACTTATGGCTACACCTTC.

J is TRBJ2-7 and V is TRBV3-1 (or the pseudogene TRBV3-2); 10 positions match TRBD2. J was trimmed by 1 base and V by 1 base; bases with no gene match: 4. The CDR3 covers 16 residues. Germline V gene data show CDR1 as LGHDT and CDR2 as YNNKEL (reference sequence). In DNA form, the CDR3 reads TGTGCCAGCAGCCAAGGGGCTAGCGGGAGTTCCTACGAGCAGTACTTC. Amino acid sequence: CASSQGASGSSYEQYF.

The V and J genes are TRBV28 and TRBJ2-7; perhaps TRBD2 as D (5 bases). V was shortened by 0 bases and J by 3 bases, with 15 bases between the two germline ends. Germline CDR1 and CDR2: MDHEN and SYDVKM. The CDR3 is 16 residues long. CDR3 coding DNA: TGTGCCAGCAGTTTATGGGGAGTGGGAGAAGGCTACGAGCAGTACTTC. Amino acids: CASSLWGVGEGYEQYF.

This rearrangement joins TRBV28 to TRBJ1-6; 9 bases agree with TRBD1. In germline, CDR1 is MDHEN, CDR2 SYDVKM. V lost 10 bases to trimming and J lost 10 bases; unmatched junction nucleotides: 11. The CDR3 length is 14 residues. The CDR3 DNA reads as TGTGCCACCCTCCGGGACAGGGTGGGATCACCCCTCCACTTT. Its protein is CATLRDRVGSPLHF.

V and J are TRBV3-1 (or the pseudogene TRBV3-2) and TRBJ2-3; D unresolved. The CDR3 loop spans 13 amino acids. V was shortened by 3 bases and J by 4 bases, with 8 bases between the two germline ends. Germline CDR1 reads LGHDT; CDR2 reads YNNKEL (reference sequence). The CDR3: CASSHGVPDTQYF. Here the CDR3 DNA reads TGTGCCAGCAGCCATGGAGTCCCAGATACGCAGTATTTT.

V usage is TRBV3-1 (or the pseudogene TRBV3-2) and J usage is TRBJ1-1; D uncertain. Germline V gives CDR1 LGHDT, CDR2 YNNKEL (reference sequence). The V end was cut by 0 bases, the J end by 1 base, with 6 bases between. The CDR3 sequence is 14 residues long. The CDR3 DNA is TGTGCCAGCAGCCAAGAGGTCAGGAACACTGAAGCTTTCTTT. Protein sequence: CASSQEVRNTEAFF.

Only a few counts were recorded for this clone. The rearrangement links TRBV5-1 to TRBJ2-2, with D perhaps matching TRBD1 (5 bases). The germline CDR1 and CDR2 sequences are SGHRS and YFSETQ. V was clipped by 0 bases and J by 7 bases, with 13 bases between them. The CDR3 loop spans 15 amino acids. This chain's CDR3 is CASSLEVGPGGELFF. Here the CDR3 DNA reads TGCGCCAGCAGCTTGGAGGTGGGGCCGGGCGGGGAGCTGTTTTTT.

CDR3 in DNA: TGTGCCAGCAGAGTAGCGGAATACAATGAGCAGTTCTTC. Protein: CASRVAEYNEQFF. The chain carries TRBV2 and TRBJ2-1; tentative D call: TRBD2 (6 bases). V was clipped by 6 bases and J by 4 bases, with 10 bases between them. CDR3 length: 13 residues. From germline, CDR1 is SNHLY and CDR2 FYNNEI. Supplemented by reference TRBV2 and TRBJ2-1, the full variable domain reads EPEVTQTPSHQVTQMGQEVILRCVPISNHLYFYWYRQILGQKVEFLVSFYNNEISEKSEIFDDQFSVERPDGSNFTLKIRSTKLEDSAMYFCASRVAEYNEQFFGPGTRLTVL.

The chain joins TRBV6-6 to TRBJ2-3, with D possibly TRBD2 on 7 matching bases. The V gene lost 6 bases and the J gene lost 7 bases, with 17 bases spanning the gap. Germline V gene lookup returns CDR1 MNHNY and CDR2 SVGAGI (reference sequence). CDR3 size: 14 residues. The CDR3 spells CASSQPGEGNTQYF. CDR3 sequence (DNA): TGTGCCAGCAGCCAGCCAGGGGAGGGTAATACGCAGTATTTT.

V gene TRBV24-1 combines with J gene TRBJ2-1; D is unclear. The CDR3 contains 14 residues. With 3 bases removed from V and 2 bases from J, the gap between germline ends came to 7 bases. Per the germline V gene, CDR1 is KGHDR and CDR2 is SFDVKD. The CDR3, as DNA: TGTGCCACCAGTGATGGGCAGCCCTACAATGAGCAGTTCTTC. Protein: CATSDGQPYNEQFF.

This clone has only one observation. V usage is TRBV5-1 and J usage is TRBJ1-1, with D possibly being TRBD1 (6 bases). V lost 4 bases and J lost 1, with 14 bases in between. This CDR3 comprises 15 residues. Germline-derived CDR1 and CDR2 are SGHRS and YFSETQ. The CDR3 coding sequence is TGCGCCAGCAGCCAGTACAGGGCCCCGAACACTGAAGCTTTCTTT. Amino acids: CASSQYRAPNTEAFF.